This T cell receptor beta chain originates from a study of PD-1 blockade in classical Hodgkin lymphoma. Regarding the study as a whole: Reasons behind the repertoire differences stay unclear, perhaps disease activity or earlier therapy. A significant rise in TCR diversity by C4D1 was seen for CD4+ but not CD8+ cells. Initiation of nivolumab under 1 year after ASCT led to exclusion of patients.

Here immunoSEQ multiplex PCR was the method, and the copy in TCRdb shows in-frame clones only, minus some. The table records 37,000 or so clones, about 91% of them present only once. Turning to this clone: Its antigen is unknown.

All the patients suffered relapse after autologous stem cell transplantation, and brentuximab vedotin exposure differed. V lost 3 bases and J lost 8, with 5 bases in between. This CDR3 spans 11 amino acids. CDR1 MRHNA and CDR2 SNTAGT come from the germline V gene. The sample here was peripheral blood mononuclear cells (PBMCs), taken before the second cycle of nivolumab. The chain joins TRBV6-4 to TRBJ2-1; no definite D call. This receptor was obtained from a human donor with classical Hodgkin lymphoma. CDR3 protein: CASSDGHEQFF. The CDR3 coding sequence is TGTGCCAGCAGTGATGGCCATGAGCAGTTCTTC.